The clone carrying this T cell receptor (beta chain) appeared many times. Its antigen is unknown. Preparation of the TCRbeta library involved a method that used unique molecular identifiers. Each CDR3 protein is one row after TCRdb ran MiXCR on the PCR reads. This table holds approximately 300,000 distinct CDR3 sequences, roughly 7.8% found once. The source of the sample is a study of T-cell reconstitution after alpha-beta-depleted transplantation in children. Broader study findings: Some patients' high day-60 TCRbeta diversity was attributed to recipient cells surviving conditioning. From newly produced T cells came most of the T-cell counts and diversity one year after transplant. Reportedly, alpha-beta T cells present about two months post-transplant originated from several hundred expanded clones of graft origin.

This receptor was obtained from a female patient under 10 years old who had a stem cell transplant for Fanconi anemia, so the T cells may come from the graft donor. The source was peripheral blood, collected 360 days after TCRalphabeta/CD19-depleted stem cell transplant.

CDR3 residues: CASTLPGGNNSPLHF. The CDR3, as DNA: TGTGCCAGCACCCTACCCGGCGGGAATAATTCACCCCTCCACTTT. V is TRBV6-2 or TRBV6-3 and J is TRBJ1-6; D is undetermined. V lost 7 bases, J lost 5 bases, and 15 bases lay in between. CDR1 is MNHEY and CDR2 is SVGEGT in the germline V gene. This CDR3 spans 15 amino acids.